The present T cell receptor (beta chain) was sequenced within a study of T-cell reconstitution after alpha-beta-depleted transplantation in children. Notes on the study in general: At day 60, the high TCRbeta diversity found in some patients originated from recipient T cells and thymic progenitors that had survived. By about two months after transplant, alpha-beta T cells reportedly arose from several hundred graft clones that had expanded. Diversity and T-cell counts at one year after transplant derived mostly from new T cells.

Trimming took 2 bases from V and 3 from J, leaving 11 bases between them. Germline CDR1 and CDR2: MNHEY and SMNVEV (reference sequence). This CDR3 spans 14 amino acids. A word on this clonotype: Antigen: not known.

Unique molecular identifiers were used in preparing the TCRbeta library. A single record per CDR3 protein comes from TCRdb applying MiXCR to the PCR reads. This table has 70,000 to 95,000 distinct CDR3 sequences, 15% to 20% appearing once. The receptor was isolated from a male patient aged 2-9 years who had a stem cell transplant for acute lymphoblastic leukemia, so the T cells may come from the graft donor. Specimen: PBMCs, mostly from graft donor cells, collected 360 days after TCRalphabeta/CD19-depleted stem cell transplant. The V and J genes are TRBV27 and TRBJ2-7; D tentatively fits TRBD1 or TRBD2 (5 bases each). CDR3 protein: CASSLRGRYYEQYF. The CDR3 nucleotides read TGTGCCAGCAGTTTAAGGGGACGATACTACGAGCAGTACTTC.